Listed below are T cell receptor beta chains from one sample, sequenced in a study of CD8 T cells in Susac syndrome. One entry per CDR3 protein, called by TCRdb with MiXCR from the immunoSEQ multiplex PCR reads. Of about 430,000 distinct CDR3 sequences in the sample, 75% to 90% were seen once. Sample: CD8+ T cells from PBMCs. The receptor source for this set is a human donor with multiple sclerosis. CDR3s include the opening cysteine and the closing phenylalanine or tryptophan. Fields, in order: V gene, D gene, clone size, J gene, CDR3 DNA, CDR3 protein. The D gene is left open where the match is weak. Rows give clone size only sometimes, using once, few, many, or a class for an expanded clone.

V: TRBV11-2; D: .; size: .; J: TRBJ2-7; DNA: TGTGCCAGCAGCCCACAACAGGGACCCTACGAGCAGTACTTC; CDR3: CASSPQQGPYEQYF
V: TRBV5-6; D: TRBD2; size: .; J: TRBJ2-2; DNA: TGTGCCAGCAGCGGCTGGGTAGCGGGGGGTAGGAACACCGGGGAGCTGTTTTTT; CDR3: CASSGWVAGGRNTGELFF
V: TRBV20-1; D: TRBD2; size: .; J: TRBJ2-1; DNA: TGCAGTGCTAGAGATTGGGCTAGCGGCAATGAGCAGTTCTTC; CDR3: CSARDWASGNEQFF
V: TRBV29-1; D: TRBD1; size: .; J: TRBJ2-7; DNA: TGCAGCGTCAGGACAGGCCAAACCTACGAGCAGTACTTC; CDR3: CSVRTGQTYEQYF
V: TRBV27; D: .; size: few; J: TRBJ1-5; DNA: TGTGCCAGCAGTTCAGGAGGATATCAGCCCCAGCATTTT; CDR3: CASSSGGYQPQHF
V: TRBV30; D: .; size: .; J: TRBJ2-7; DNA: TGTGCCTGGAGCATGTCGGACATGTCCTACGAGCAGTACTTC; CDR3: CAWSMSDMSYEQYF
V: TRBV10-3; D: .; size: once; J: TRBJ1-1; DNA: TGTGCCATCAGTCGGGACTCACCCTCAGGCACTGAAGCTTTCTTT; CDR3: CAISRDSPSGTEAFF
V: TRBV6-5; D: .; size: .; J: TRBJ2-5; DNA: TGTGCCAGCAGTTATGGGGGTTGGGAGACCCAGTACTTC; CDR3: CASSYGGWETQYF
V: TRBV10-3; D: .; size: once; J: TRBJ2-7; DNA: TGTGCCATCAGTGAGTCGACTGGGACACCGAACTCCTACGAGCAGTACTTC; CDR3: CAISESTGTPNSYEQYF
V: TRBV30; D: .; size: .; J: TRBJ1-2; DNA: TGTGCCTGGGGGAAAGGGGTATTCTATGGCTACACCTTC; CDR3: CAWGKGVFYGYTF
V: TRBV24-1; D: TRBD2; size: .; J: TRBJ2-1; DNA: TGTGCCACCAGTGATGGGTTGACTAGCGGGATGATCTCCTACAATGAGCAGTTCTTC; CDR3: CATSDGLTSGMISYNEQFF
V: TRBV5-1; D: .; size: .; J: TRBJ1-1; DNA: TGCGCCAGCAGCCCGGCCCAGTCCATGAACACTGAAGCTTTCTTT; CDR3: CASSPAQSMNTEAFF
V: TRBV4-1; D: .; size: .; J: TRBJ1-4; DNA: TGCGCCAGCAGCCTCCCGGGGATTGAAAAACTGTTTTTT; CDR3: CASSLPGIEKLFF
V: TRBV25-1; D: .; size: .; J: TRBJ2-1; DNA: TGTGCCAGCAGTGAACCCGGCGCTTTCAATGAGCAGTTCTTC; CDR3: CASSEPGAFNEQFF
V: TRBV19; D: .; size: .; J: TRBJ2-7; DNA: TGTGCCAGTAGTCACCTGGACAGCTACGAGCAGTACTTC; CDR3: CASSHLDSYEQYF
V: TRBV27; D: .; size: .; J: TRBJ2-4; DNA: TGTGCCAGCAGCCCAGGGGTTTGGCCCAAAAACATTCAGTACTTC; CDR3: CASSPGVWPKNIQYF
V: TRBV7-9; D: .; size: .; J: TRBJ1-2; DNA: TGTGCCAGCATTTCGGGCATTTATGGCTACACCTTC; CDR3: CASISGIYGYTF
V: TRBV2; D: TRBD1; size: .; J: TRBJ2-5; DNA: TGTGCCACCCACAGGGGCGCCACGTACCAAGAGACCCAGTACTTC; CDR3: CATHRGATYQETQYF
V: TRBV15; D: .; size: .; J: TRBJ2-7; DNA: TGTGCCACCAGCGGTGGACGGGGCTACGAGCAGTACTTC; CDR3: CATSGGRGYEQYF
V: TRBV7-9; D: .; size: few; J: TRBJ2-7; DNA: TGTGCCAGCAGCTTAGAGGGGATCGAGCAGTACTTC; CDR3: CASSLEGIEQYF
V: TRBV3-1; D: .; size: .; J: TRBJ2-3; DNA: TGTGCCAGCAGCCAAGAGGCTAGCCTCGCAGATACGCAGTATTTT; CDR3: CASSQEASLADTQYF
V: TRBV5-1; D: .; size: .; J: TRBJ1-1; DNA: TGCGCCAGCAGCTTGGAGATATCTGAATCGGCGGCCGCTGAAGCTTTCTTT; CDR3: CASSLEISESAAAEAFF
V: TRBV30; D: .; size: .; J: TRBJ2-7; DNA: TGTGCCTATAAGCCGGGACAAAGCTACGAGCAGTACTTC; CDR3: CAYKPGQSYEQYF
V: TRBV21-1; D: .; size: once; J: TRBJ2-1; DNA: TGTGCCAGCAGCACAAATACGAATGAGCAGTTCTTC; CDR3: CASSTNTNEQFF
V: TRBV30; D: .; size: .; J: TRBJ1-5; DNA: TGTGCCTGGAGTGTAACGAGCCAGCCCCAGCATTTT; CDR3: CAWSVTSQPQHF
V: TRBV6-5; D: .; size: .; J: TRBJ2-1; DNA: TGTGCCAGCAGCCCTTACCAGGGGGGAAATGAGCAGTTCTTC; CDR3: CASSPYQGGNEQFF
V: TRBV5-6; D: TRBD2; size: few; J: TRBJ2-5; DNA: TGTGCCAGCAGCTTGGCCCTAGCGGGGCATCAAGAGACCCAGTACTTC; CDR3: CASSLALAGHQETQYF
V: TRBV7-9; D: .; size: few; J: TRBJ2-2; DNA: TGTGCCAGCAGCTTAAGCGGAGTAGATGGGGAGCTGTTTTTT; CDR3: CASSLSGVDGELFF
V: TRBV5-6; D: .; size: .; J: TRBJ1-2; DNA: TGTGCCAGCAGCTCCCGGGTCTCCTCGGCCTCTAACTATGGCTACACCTTC; CDR3: CASSSRVSSASNYGYTF
V: TRBV2; D: .; size: .; J: TRBJ1-2; DNA: TGTGCCAGCAGTGGAGCCCGGAACAGGGCGAGCTATGGCTACACCTTC; CDR3: CASSGARNRASYGYTF
V: TRBV20-1; D: .; size: .; J: TRBJ2-1; DNA: TGCAGTGCTAGAGATCTAATGAAGACTAACTTCGAGGAGCAGTTCTTC; CDR3: CSARDLMKTNFEEQFF
V: TRBV7-8; D: .; size: .; J: TRBJ2-7; DNA: TGTGCCAGCAGCTTCAGAGACAGGCACGGGCTGGAGCAGTACTTC; CDR3: CASSFRDRHGLEQYF
V: TRBV2; D: TRBD1; size: .; J: TRBJ2-7; DNA: TGTGCCAGCAGGGACAGGGGTTTAAACGAGCAGTACTTC; CDR3: CASRDRGLNEQYF
V: TRBV10-2; D: TRBD1; size: .; J: TRBJ1-2; DNA: TGCGCCAGCCGAACAGGGGGAGTCTGGGACTATGGCTACACCTTC; CDR3: CASRTGGVWDYGYTF
V: TRBV7-8; D: TRBD1; size: once; J: TRBJ2-3; DNA: TGTGCCAGCAGCCATCAGGAGGGGACAGGGGGCTATACCTACACAGATACGCAGTATTTT; CDR3: CASSHQEGTGGYTYTDTQYF
V: TRBV7-2; D: .; size: .; J: TRBJ1-1; DNA: TGTGCCAGCAGCTCCGCCGGGGTCTGGGGAACTGAAGCTTTCTTT; CDR3: CASSSAGVWGTEAFF
V: TRBV9; D: TRBD2; size: .; J: TRBJ2-1; DNA: TGTGCCAGCAGCGTCGGGACTAGCGAGCTGGATGAGCAGTTCTTC; CDR3: CASSVGTSELDEQFF
V: TRBV7-7; D: TRBD2; size: once; J: TRBJ2-1; DNA: TGTGCCAGCAGCACTGGCGGGGGCTACAATGAGCAGTTCTTC; CDR3: CASSTGGGYNEQFF
V: TRBV27; D: TRBD2; size: .; J: TRBJ2-2; DNA: TGTGCCAGCAGATCTCTAGCGGGGAGCGGGGAGCTGTTTTTT; CDR3: CASRSLAGSGELFF
V: TRBV14; D: TRBD2; size: .; J: TRBJ2-7; DNA: TGTGCCAGCAGCCCTGTACTAGCGGACTCCTACGAGCAGTACTTC; CDR3: CASSPVLADSYEQYF
V: TRBV6-1; D: TRBD1; size: .; J: TRBJ1-5; DNA: TGTGCCAGCGCACCGGGACAGGGGCGGGCTGGGAATCAGCCCCAGCATTTT; CDR3: CASAPGQGRAGNQPQHF
V: TRBV12-3/TRBV12-4; D: TRBD1; size: .; J: TRBJ2-1; DNA: TGTGCCAGCAGTTCAGGGGGTTTTGAGCAGTTCTTC; CDR3: CASSSGGFEQFF
V: TRBV27; D: .; size: few; J: TRBJ2-7; DNA: TGTGCCAGCAGTGCCCAGGGGTCGGGCGAGCAGTACTTC; CDR3: CASSAQGSGEQYF
V: TRBV19; D: .; size: .; J: TRBJ2-1; DNA: TGTGCCAGTAGTATAGGATTCACTCAACCGTACAATGAGCAGTTCTTC; CDR3: CASSIGFTQPYNEQFF
V: TRBV28; D: .; size: .; J: TRBJ2-7; DNA: TGTGCCAGCAGCACCAGGGGCCTCGGGGACCTAGAGCAGTACTTC; CDR3: CASSTRGLGDLEQYF
V: TRBV5-6; D: TRBD2; size: .; J: TRBJ2-1; DNA: TGTGCCAGCAGCTTGTTAGCGGGGGGGCTCAACAATGAGCAGTTCTTC; CDR3: CASSLLAGGLNNEQFF
V: TRBV7-9; D: .; size: .; J: TRBJ1-5; DNA: TGTGCCAGCAGTCGTCACCTCTGGGCTCAGCCCCAGCATTTT; CDR3: CASSRHLWAQPQHF
V: TRBV28; D: TRBD2; size: .; J: TRBJ2-5; DNA: TGTGCCAGCAGTTTACACCGGACTAGCGGGAGAGGAAGAGAGACCCAGTACTTC; CDR3: CASSLHRTSGRGRETQYF